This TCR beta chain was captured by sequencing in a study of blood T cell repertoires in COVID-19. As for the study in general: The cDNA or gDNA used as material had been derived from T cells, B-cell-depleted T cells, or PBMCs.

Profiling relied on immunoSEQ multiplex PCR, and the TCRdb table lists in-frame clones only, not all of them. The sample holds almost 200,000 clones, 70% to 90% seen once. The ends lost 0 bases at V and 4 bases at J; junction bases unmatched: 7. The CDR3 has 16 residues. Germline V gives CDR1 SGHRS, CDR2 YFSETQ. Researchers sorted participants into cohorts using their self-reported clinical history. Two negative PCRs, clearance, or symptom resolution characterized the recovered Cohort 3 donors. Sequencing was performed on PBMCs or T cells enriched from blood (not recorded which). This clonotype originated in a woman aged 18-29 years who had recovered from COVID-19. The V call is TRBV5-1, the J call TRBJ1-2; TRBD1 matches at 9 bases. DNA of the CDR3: TGCGCCAGCAGCTTGGATCTGGACAGGGGTCTCTATGGCTACACCTTC. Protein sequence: CASSLDLDRGLYGYTF. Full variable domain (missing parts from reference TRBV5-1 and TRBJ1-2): KAGVTQTPRYLIKTRGQQVTLSCSPISGHRSVSWYQQTPGQGLQFLFEYFSETQRNKGNFPGRFSGRQFSNSRSEMNVSTLELGDSALYLCASSLDLDRGLYGYTFGSGTRLTVV.